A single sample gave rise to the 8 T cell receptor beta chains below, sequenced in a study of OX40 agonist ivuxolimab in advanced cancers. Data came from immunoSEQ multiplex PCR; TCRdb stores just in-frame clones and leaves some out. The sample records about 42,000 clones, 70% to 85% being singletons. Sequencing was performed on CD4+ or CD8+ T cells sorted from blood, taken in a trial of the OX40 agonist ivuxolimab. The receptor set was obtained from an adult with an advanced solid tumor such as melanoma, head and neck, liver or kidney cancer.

In DNA, the CDR3 is TGTGCCAGCAGTTCCGGACAGGGGGCCTTACATGGCTACACCTTC. Protein product: CASSSGQGALHGYTF. The genes are TRBV28 and TRBJ1-2; the match to TRBD1 covers 11 bases. The length of the CDR3 is 15 residues. V lost 4 bases to trimming and J lost 6 bases; unmatched junction nucleotides: 7. Looked up from germline, CDR1 is MDHEN and CDR2 is SYDVKM.

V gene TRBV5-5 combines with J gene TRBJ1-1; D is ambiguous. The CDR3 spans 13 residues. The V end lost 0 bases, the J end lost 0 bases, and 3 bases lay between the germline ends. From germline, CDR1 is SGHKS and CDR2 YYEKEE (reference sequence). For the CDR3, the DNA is TGTGCCAGCAGCTTGGATATGAACACTGAAGCTTTCTTT. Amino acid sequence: CASSLDMNTEAFF.

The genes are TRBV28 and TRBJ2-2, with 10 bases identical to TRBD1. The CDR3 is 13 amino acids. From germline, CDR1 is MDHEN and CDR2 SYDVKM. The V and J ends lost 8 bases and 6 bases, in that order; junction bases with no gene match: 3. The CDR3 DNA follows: TGTGCCAGCGGGACAGGGGAGGCCGGGGAGCTGTTTTTT. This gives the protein CASGTGEAGELFF.

This CDR3 is CASSFRRQGTMNTEAFF. CDR3 nucleotide sequence: TGTGCCAGCAGTTTCAGGAGACAGGGCACCATGAACACTGAAGCTTTCTTT. V and J are TRBV28 and TRBJ1-1, with 7 bases aligning to TRBD1. Trimming at V came to 3 bases and at J to 0 bases, leaving 10 bases not matched to a gene. CDR1 MDHEN and CDR2 SYDVKM come from the germline V gene. There are 17 residues in the CDR3.

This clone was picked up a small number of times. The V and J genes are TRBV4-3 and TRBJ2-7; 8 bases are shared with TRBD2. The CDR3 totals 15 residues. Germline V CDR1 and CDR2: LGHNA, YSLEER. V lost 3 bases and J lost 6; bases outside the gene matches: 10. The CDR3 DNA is TGCGCCAGCAGCCAGTCGGAGCGGGGGCTGGGCGAGCAGTACTTC. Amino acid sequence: CASSQSERGLGEQYF.

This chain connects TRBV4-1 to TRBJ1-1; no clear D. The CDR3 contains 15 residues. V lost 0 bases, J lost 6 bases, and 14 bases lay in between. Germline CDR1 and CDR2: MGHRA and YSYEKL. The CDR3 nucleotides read TGCGCCAGCAGCCAAGATCAAGGCTGGCGCCCTGAAGCTTTCTTT. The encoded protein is CASSQDQGWRPEAFF.

CDR3: CASRSGTGNYNEQFF. The CDR3 coding sequence is TGTGCCAGCAGATCCGGGACAGGAAACTACAATGAGCAGTTCTTC. This sequence joins TRBV27 and TRBJ2-1; 8 nucleotides line up with TRBD1. Germline-derived CDR1 and CDR2 are MNHEY and SMNVEV (reference sequence). The CDR3 spans 15 residues. The J segment lost 3 bases and the V segment lost 6 bases, leaving 7 bases of the junction unmatched.

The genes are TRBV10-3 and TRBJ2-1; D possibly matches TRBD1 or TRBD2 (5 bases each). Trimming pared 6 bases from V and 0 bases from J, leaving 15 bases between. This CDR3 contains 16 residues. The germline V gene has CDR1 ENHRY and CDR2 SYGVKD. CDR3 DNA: TGTGCCATCAGCTCTGAGCGAGGGGACTCCTACAATGAGCAGTTCTTC. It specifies CAISSERGDSYNEQFF.